This paragraph covers one TCR beta chain sequence. The antigen remains undetermined. Only in-frame clones appear in the TCRdb table, and some are missing; sequencing was by immunoSEQ multiplex PCR. The data contain approximately 140,000 clones, 88% of them seen just once; the ten biggest clones take up about 4.3%. The entry originates in a study of radiation and T cells in renal cell carcinoma. The germline CDR1 and CDR2 sequences are SGHNT and YYREEE (reference sequence). This CDR3 contains 15 residues. V gave up 3 bases and J gave up 5 bases, with 17 bases separating them. Time point specified: baseline pretreatment blood. The treatment denotes: 15 Gy SBRT to primary tumor, nephrectomy 4 weeks later. Blood was sampled at baseline, 2 weeks and 4 weeks after SBRT. Study-level results: Top tumor clonotypes rose in blood 2 weeks post-radiation, then contracted.

The receptor was isolated from a woman aged 65 to 85 with renal cell carcinoma. The chain has TRBV5-4 and TRBJ1-1, with D possibly matching TRBD1 (6 bases). This material consisted of blood, taken from a patient whose treatment included radiotherapy and nephrectomy. The DNA for the CDR3 is TGTGCCAGCAGCTCGAAGGGGGTTGAAAGAACTGAAGCTTTCTTT. It yields the protein CASSSKGVERTEAFF.